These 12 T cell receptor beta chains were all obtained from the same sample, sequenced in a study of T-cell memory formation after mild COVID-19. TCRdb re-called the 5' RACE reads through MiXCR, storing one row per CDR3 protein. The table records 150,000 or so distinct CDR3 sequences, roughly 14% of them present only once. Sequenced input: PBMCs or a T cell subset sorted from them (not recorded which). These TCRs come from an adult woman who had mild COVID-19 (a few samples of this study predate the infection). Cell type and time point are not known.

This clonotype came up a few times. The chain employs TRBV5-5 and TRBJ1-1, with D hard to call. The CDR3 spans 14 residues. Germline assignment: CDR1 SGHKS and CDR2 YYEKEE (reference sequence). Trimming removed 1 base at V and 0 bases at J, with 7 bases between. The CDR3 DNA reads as TGTGCCAGCAGCTTGTATCAGGTGAACACTGAAGCTTTCTTT. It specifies CASSLYQVNTEAFF.

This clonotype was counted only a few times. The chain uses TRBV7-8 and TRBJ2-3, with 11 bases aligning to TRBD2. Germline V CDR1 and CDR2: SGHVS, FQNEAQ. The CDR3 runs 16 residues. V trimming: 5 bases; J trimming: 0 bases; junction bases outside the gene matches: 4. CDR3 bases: TGTGCCAGCAGCGCGACTAGCGGGGTTAGCACAGATACGCAGTATTTT. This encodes CASSATSGVSTDTQYF.

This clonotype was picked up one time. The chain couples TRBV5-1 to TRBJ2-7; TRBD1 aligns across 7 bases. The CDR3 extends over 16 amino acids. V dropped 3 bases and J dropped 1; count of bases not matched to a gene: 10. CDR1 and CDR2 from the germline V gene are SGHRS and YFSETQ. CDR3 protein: CASSSPKYRGSYEQYF. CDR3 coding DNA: TGCGCCAGCAGCTCTCCCAAGTACAGGGGATCCTACGAGCAGTACTTC. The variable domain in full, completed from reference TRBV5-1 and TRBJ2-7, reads KAGVTQTPRYLIKTRGQQVTLSCSPISGHRSVSWYQQTPGQGLQFLFEYFSETQRNKGNFPGRFSGRQFSNSRSEMNVSTLELGDSALYLCASSSPKYRGSYEQYFGPGTRLTVT.

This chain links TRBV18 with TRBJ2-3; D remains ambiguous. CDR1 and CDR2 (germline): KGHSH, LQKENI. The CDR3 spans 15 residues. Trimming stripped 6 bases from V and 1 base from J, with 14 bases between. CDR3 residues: CASSPRQRGTDTQYF. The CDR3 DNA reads TGTGCCAGCTCCCCCAGACAACGCGGCACAGATACGCAGTATTTT.

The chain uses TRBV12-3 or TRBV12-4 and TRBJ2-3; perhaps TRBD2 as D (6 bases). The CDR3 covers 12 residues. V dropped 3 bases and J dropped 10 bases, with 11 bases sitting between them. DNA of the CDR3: TGTGCCAGCAGTTTGGAGGGGCCCTCGCAGTATTTT. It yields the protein CASSLEGPSQYF.

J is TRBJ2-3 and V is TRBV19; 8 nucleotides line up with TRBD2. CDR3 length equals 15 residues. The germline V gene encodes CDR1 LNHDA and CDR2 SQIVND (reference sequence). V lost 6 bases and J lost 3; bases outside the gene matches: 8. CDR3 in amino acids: CASRGSGRLTDTQYF. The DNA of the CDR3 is TGTGCCAGTAGAGGAAGCGGGAGACTAACAGATACGCAGTATTTT. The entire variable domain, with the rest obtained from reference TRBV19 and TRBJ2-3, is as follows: DGGITQSPKYLFRKEGQNVTLSCEQNLNHDAMYWYRQDPGQGLRLIYYSQIVNDFQKGDIAEGYSVSREKKESFPLTVTSAQKNPTAFYLCASRGSGRLTDTQYFGPGTRLTVL.

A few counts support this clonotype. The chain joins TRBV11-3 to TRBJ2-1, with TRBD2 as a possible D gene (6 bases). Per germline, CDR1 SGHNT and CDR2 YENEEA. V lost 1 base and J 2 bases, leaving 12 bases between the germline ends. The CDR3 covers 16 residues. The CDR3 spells CASSLAARGTYNEQFF. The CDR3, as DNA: TGTGCCAGCAGCTTAGCTGCGCGGGGTACCTACAATGAGCAGTTCTTC.

In DNA form, the CDR3 reads TGTGCCAGCAGTTTAGAGTGGCAAGAGACCCAGTACTTC. Translation: CASSLEWQETQYF. V usage is TRBV27 and J usage is TRBJ2-5, with no clear D. The CDR3 sequence is 13 residues long. Trimming stripped 2 bases from V and 2 bases from J, with 6 bases between. Germline CDR1 is MNHEY and CDR2 is SMNVEV (reference sequence).

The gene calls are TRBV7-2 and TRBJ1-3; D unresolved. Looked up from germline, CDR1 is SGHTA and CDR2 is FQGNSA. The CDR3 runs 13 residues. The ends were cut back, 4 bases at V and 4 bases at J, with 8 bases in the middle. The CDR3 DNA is TGTGCCAGCAGCTGGAGTACGGGAAACACCATATATTTT. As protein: CASSWSTGNTIYF.

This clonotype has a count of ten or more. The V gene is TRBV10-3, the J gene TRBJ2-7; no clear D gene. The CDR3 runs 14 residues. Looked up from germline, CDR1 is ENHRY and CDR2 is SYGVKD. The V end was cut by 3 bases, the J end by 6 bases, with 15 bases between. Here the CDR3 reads CAISDPRGIGEQYF. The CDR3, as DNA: TGTGCCATCAGTGACCCGAGAGGTATTGGCGAGCAGTACTTC.

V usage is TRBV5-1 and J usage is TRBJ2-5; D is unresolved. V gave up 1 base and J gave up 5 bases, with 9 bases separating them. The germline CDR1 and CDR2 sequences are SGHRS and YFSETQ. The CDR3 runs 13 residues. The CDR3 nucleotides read TGCGCCAGCAGCTTGTCGGATGGGGAGACCCAGTACTTC. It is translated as CASSLSDGETQYF.

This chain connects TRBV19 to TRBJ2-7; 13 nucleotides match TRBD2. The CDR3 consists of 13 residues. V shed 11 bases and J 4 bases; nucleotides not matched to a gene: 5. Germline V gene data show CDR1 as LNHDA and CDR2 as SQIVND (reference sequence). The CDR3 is CASGLAGVYEQYF. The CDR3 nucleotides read TGTGCCTCCGGACTAGCGGGAGTTTACGAGCAGTACTTC.